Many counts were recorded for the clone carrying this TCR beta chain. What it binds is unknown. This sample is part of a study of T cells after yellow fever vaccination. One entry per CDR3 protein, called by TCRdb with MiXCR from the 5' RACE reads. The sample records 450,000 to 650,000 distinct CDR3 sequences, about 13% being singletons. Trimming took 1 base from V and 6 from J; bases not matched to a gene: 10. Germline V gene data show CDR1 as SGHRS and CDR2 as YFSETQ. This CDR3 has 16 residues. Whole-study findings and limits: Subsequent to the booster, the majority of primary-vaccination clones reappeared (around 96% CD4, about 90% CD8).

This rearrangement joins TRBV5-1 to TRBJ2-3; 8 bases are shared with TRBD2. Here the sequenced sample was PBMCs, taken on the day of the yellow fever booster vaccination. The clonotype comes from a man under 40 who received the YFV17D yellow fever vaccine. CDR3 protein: CASSLTRAGGVDTQYF. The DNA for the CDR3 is TGCGCCAGCAGCTTGACTCGGGCGGGAGGAGTGGATACGCAGTATTTT.